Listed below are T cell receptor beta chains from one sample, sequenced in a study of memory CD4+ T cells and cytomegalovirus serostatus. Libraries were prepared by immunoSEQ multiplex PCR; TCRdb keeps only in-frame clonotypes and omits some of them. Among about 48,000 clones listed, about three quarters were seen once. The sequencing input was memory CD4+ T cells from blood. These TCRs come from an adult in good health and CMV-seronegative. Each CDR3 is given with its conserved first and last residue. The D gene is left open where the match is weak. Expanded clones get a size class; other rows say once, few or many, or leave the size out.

CASRPLRDRSNYGYTF,TGTGCCAGCAGACCCCTGCGGGACAGGAGTAACTATGGCTACACCTTC,TRBD1,16,TRBJ1-2,TRBV11-2,NA
CASSPIGSYEQYF,TGTGCCAGCAGTCCTATTGGGTCCTACGAGCAGTACTTC,NA,13,TRBJ2-7,TRBV28,few
CASSVGGLAGGRYNEQFF,TGTGCCAGCAGCGTAGGGGGTCTAGCGGGAGGAAGGTACAATGAGCAGTTCTTC,TRBD2,18,TRBJ2-1,TRBV9,once
CASEGQVLSGNTIYF,TGTGCCAGCGAGGGACAGGTCCTCTCTGGAAACACCATATATTTT,TRBD1,15,TRBJ1-3,TRBV28,NA
CASRTGGAVGNTIYF,TGTGCCAGCCGGACCGGAGGGGCGGTTGGAAACACCATATATTTT,NA,15,TRBJ1-3,TRBV7-2,NA
CASSYSSTGASGNTIYF,TGTGCCAGCAGCTATTCGTCGACAGGGGCCTCTGGAAACACCATATATTTT,TRBD1,17,TRBJ1-3,TRBV7-2,NA
CASKRTGANEKLFF,TGTGCCAGCAAAAGGACAGGGGCTAATGAAAAACTGTTTTTT,TRBD1,14,TRBJ1-4,TRBV2,NA
CASSPGTQETQYF,TGCGCCAGCAGCCCCGGGACTCAAGAGACCCAGTACTTC,NA,13,TRBJ2-5,TRBV4-1,few
CASSLGWLAGGPTSQETQYF,TGCGCCAGCAGCTTGGGGTGGCTAGCGGGGGGACCCACCTCCCAAGAGACCCAGTACTTC,TRBD2,20,TRBJ2-5,TRBV5-1,few
CASSVRGVSGNTIYF,TGTGCCAGCAGCGTCCGGGGGGTCTCTGGAAACACCATATATTTT,NA,15,TRBJ1-3,TRBV11-2,NA
CASSLGDMAASPLHF,TGTGCCAGCAGCTTGGGGGACATGGCGGCTTCACCCCTCCACTTT,NA,15,TRBJ1-6,TRBV5-4,NA
CASRRLAGGTETQYF,TGTGCCAGCAGGCGACTAGCGGGAGGCACAGAGACCCAGTACTTC,TRBD2,15,TRBJ2-5,TRBV6-1,medium-sized
CSVVLAGVTNEQFF,TGCAGCGTTGTGCTAGCGGGAGTAACAAATGAGCAGTTCTTC,TRBD2,14,TRBJ2-1,TRBV29-1,NA
CASSVRDRGNSPLHF,TGTGCCAGCAGCGTCCGGGACAGGGGTAATTCACCCCTCCACTTT,TRBD1,15,TRBJ1-6,TRBV9,NA
CASSEFGAGRNEQFF,TGTGCCAGCAGTGAATTCGGAGCGGGGAGAAATGAGCAGTTCTTC,TRBD2,15,TRBJ2-1,TRBV2,NA
CASSYRQDNEKLFF,TGTGCCAGCAGCTATCGACAGGACAATGAAAAACTGTTTTTT,NA,14,TRBJ1-4,TRBV7-9,once
CASSSRQGRDEQYF,TGCGCCAGCAGCTCTCGACAGGGTCGGGACGAGCAGTACTTC,TRBD1,14,TRBJ2-7,TRBV5-1,NA
CASKDGTGGIYGYTF,TGTGCCAGCAAAGACGGGACAGGGGGTATCTATGGCTACACCTTC,TRBD1,15,TRBJ1-2,TRBV6-5,NA
CASSTRTGENQPQHF,TGTGCCAGCAGTACTCGGACAGGGGAGAATCAGCCCCAGCATTTT,TRBD1,15,TRBJ1-5,TRBV28,NA
CASSQIPRVAGNTIYF,TGTGCCAGCAGCCAAATACCCAGGGTAGCCGGAAACACCATATATTTT,NA,16,TRBJ1-3,TRBV5-5,NA
CASSVGQGRGSPLHF,TGTGCCAGCAGCGTAGGACAGGGAAGAGGTTCACCCCTCCACTTT,TRBD1,15,TRBJ1-6,TRBV9,NA
CASSEGDRGEVGYTF,TGTGCCAGCAGTGAGGGGGACAGGGGAGAGGTCGGCTACACCTTC,TRBD1,15,TRBJ1-2,TRBV6-1,once
CASSLAGGQNTEAFF,TGTGCCAGCAGTTTGGCAGGGGGTCAGAACACTGAAGCTTTCTTT,TRBD1,15,TRBJ1-1,TRBV27,few
CASSENEDTQYF,TGTGCCAGCAGTGAAAACGAGGATACGCAGTATTTT,NA,12,TRBJ2-3,TRBV6-1,NA
CASSQSGPVSEQYF,TGTGCCAGCAGCCAGTCCGGGCCGGTCTCCGAGCAGTACTTC,NA,14,TRBJ2-7,TRBV6-5,NA
CASSERPLAGGSEQFF,TGTGCCAGCAGTGAAAGGCCGCTAGCGGGAGGGAGTGAGCAGTTCTTC,TRBD2,16,TRBJ2-1,TRBV2,few
CAISEPGYGAGETQYF,TGTGCCATCAGTGAGCCCGGTTATGGGGCAGGAGAGACCCAGTACTTC,NA,16,TRBJ2-5,TRBV10-3,NA